Here is one T cell receptor beta chain with its context. Its antigen is as yet unknown. Profiling relied on immunoSEQ multiplex PCR, and the TCRdb table lists in-frame clones only, not all of them. The data hold around 68,000 clones, with 70% to 80% observed a single time. The sample belongs to a study of pediatric ulcerative colitis. Study details: Disease was pancolitis in about 7 and left-sided in two, histology-confirmed.

Study-wide points: Compared with controls, ulcerative colitis showed greater blood-rectum clone sharing. A couple of rectal clonotypes were found only in ulcerative colitis patients, all of them. Substantially fewer templates came from a couple of patients' blood samples.

V was clipped by 4 bases and J by 7 bases, with 10 bases between them. The CDR3 covers 12 residues. Germline V gives CDR1 SGHDN, CDR2 FVKESK. The clonotype comes from a boy aged 10-17 years with moderate ulcerative colitis. Sequencing used blood. The V gene is TRBV14, the J gene TRBJ1-2, with no clear D. Here the CDR3 reads CASSREAGGYTF. CDR3 coding DNA: TGTGCCAGCAGCCGAGAGGCAGGTGGCTACACCTTC.